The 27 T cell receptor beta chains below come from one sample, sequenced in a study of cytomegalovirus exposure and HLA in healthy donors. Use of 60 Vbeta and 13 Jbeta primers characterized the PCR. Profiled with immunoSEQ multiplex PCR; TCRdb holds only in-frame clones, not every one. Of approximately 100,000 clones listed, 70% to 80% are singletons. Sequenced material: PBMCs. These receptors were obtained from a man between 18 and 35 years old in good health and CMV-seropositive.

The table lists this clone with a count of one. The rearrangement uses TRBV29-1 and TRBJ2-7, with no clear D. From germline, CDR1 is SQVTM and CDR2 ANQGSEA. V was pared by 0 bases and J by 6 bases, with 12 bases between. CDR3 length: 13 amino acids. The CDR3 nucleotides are TGCAGCGTTGAAGATTTGGCTCCTGGCGAGCAGTACTTC. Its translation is CSVEDLAPGEQYF.

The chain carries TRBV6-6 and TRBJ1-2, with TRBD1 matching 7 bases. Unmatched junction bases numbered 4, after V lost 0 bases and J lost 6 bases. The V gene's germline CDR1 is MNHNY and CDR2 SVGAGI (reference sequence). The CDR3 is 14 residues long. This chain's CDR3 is CASSYSEGANGYTF. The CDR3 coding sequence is TGTGCCAGCAGTTACTCGGAGGGGGCGAATGGCTACACCTTC.

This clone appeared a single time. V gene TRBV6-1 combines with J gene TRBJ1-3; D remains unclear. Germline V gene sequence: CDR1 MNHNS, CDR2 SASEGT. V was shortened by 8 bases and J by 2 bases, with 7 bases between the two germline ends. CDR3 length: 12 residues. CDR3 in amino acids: CASSGPGNTIYF. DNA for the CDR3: TGTGCCAGCTCGGGTCCTGGAAACACCATATATTTT.

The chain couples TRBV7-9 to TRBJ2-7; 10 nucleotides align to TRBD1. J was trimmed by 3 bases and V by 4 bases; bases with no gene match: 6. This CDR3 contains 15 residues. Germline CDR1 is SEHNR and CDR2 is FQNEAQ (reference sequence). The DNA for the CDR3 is TGTGCCAGCAGCTCTGACAGGGGGCAGGACTACGAGCAGTACTTC. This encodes CASSSDRGQDYEQYF.

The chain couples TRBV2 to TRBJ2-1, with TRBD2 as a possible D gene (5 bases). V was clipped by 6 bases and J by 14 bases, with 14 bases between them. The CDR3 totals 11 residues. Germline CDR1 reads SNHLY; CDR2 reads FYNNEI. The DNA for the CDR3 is TGTGCCAGCAGCGGGAACAGATTGGAGTTCTTC. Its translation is CASSGNRLEFF.

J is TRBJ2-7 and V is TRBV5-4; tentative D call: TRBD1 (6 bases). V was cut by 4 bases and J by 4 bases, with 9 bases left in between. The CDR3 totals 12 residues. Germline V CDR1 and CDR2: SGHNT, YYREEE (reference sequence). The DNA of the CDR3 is TGTGCCAGCAGCACTACAGGGTACGAGCAGTACTTC. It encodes CASSTTGYEQYF. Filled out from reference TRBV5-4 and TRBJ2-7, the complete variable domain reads ETGVTQSPTHLIKTRGQQVTLRCSSQSGHNTVSWYQQALGQGPQFIFQYYREEENGRGNFPPRFSGLQFPNYSSELNVNALELDDSALYLCASSTTGYEQYFGPGTRLTVT.

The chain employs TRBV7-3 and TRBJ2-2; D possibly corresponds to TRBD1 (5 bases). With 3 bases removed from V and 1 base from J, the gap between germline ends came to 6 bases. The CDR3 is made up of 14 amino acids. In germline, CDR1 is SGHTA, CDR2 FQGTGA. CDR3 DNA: TGTGCCAGCAGCTTGGGGCAGAACACCGGGGAGCTGTTTTTT. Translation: CASSLGQNTGELFF.

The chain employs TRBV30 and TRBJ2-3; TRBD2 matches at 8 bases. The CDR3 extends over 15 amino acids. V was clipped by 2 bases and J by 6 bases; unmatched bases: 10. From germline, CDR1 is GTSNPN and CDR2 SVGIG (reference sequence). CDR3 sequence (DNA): TGTGCCTGGAGTTTCGGACTAGCTCCAGCGGATACGCAGTATTTT. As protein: CAWSFGLAPADTQYF.

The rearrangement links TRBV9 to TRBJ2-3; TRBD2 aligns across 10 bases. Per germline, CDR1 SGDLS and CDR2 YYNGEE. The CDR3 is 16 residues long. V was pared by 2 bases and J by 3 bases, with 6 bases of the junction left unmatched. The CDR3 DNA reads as TGTGCCAGCAGCGTCCAACCTAGCGGGGGAACAGATACGCAGTATTTT. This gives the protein CASSVQPSGGTDTQYF.

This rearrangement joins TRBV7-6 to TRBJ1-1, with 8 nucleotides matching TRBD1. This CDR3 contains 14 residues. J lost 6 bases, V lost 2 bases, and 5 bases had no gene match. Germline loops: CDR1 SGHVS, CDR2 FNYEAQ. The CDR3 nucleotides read TGTGCCAGCAGCTTAACGGACAGGGTCGCTGAAGCTTTCTTT. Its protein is CASSLTDRVAEAFF. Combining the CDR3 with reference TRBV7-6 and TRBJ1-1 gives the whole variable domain GAGVSQSPRYKVTKRGQDVALRCDPISGHVSLYWYRQALGQGPEFLTYFNYEAQQDKSGLPNDRFSAERPEGSISTLTIQRTEQRDSAMYRCASSLTDRVAEAFFGQGTRLTVV.

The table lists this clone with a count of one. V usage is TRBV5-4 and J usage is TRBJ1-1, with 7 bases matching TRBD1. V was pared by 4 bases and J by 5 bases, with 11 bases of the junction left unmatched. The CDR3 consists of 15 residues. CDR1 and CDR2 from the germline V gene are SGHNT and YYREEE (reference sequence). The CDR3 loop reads CASSPPTGERTEAFF. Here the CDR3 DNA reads TGTGCCAGCAGCCCGCCAACAGGGGAGCGGACTGAAGCTTTCTTT.

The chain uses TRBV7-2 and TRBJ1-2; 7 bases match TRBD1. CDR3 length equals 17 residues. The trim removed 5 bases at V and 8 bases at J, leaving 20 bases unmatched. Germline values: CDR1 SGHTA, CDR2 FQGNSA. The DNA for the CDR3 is TGTGCCAGCAGCACGCGGGACAGCGATATTTATTTGTGGGGCTACACCTTC. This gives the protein CASSTRDSDIYLWGYTF.

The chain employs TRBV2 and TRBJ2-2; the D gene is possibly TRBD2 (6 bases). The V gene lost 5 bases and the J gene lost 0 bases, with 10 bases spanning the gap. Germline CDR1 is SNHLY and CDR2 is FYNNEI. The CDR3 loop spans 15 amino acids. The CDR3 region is CASSRTTANTGELFF. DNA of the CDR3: TGTGCCAGCAGTAGGACTACCGCGAACACCGGGGAGCTGTTTTTT.

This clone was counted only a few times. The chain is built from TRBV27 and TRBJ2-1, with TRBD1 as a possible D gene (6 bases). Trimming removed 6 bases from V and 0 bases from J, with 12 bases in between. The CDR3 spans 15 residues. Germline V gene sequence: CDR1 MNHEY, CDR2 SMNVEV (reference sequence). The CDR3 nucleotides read TGTGCCAGCAGGGATACAGGGCCCTCCTACAATGAGCAGTTCTTC. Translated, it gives CASRDTGPSYNEQFF.

The CDR3 sequence: CASSPGVSSYNEQFF. In DNA form, the CDR3 reads TGTGCCAGCAGCCCGGGGGTTAGCTCCTACAATGAGCAGTTCTTC. This chain joins TRBV6-5 and TRBJ2-1; D is possibly TRBD2 (6 bases). The CDR3 runs to 15 residues. Germline V gives CDR1 MNHEY, CDR2 SVGAGI. V lost 6 bases and J 0 bases, leaving 12 bases between the germline ends.

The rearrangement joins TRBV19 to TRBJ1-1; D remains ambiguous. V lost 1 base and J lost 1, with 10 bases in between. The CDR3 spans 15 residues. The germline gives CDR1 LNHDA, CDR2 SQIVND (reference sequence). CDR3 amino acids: CASSIGAAPNTEAFF. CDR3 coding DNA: TGTGCCAGTAGTATAGGGGCAGCACCGAACACTGAAGCTTTCTTT.

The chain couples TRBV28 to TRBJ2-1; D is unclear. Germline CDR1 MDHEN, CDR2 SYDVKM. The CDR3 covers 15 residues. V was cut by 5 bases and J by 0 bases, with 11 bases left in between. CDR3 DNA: TGTGCCAGCAGTGACACAGCTATCTCCTACAATGAGCAGTTCTTC. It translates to CASSDTAISYNEQFF.

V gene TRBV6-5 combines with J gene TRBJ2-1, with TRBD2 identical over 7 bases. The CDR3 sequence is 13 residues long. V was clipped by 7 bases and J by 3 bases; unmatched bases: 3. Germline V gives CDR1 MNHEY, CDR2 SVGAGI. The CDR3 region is CASIASGYNEQFF. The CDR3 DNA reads TGTGCCAGCATTGCTAGCGGCTACAATGAGCAGTTCTTC.

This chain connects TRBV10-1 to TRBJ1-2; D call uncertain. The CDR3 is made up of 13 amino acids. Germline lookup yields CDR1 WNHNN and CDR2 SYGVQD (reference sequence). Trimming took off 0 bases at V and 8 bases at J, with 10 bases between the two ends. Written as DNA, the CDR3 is TGCGCCAGCAGTGAGTCGAGTCTCGGGGGCTACACCTTC. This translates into CASSESSLGGYTF.

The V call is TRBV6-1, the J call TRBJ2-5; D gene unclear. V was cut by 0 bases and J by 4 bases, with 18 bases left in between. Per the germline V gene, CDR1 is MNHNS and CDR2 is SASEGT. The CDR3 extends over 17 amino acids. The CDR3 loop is CASSEALGFPGSETQYF. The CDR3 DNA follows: TGTGCCAGCAGTGAAGCGCTTGGCTTCCCCGGGTCAGAGACCCAGTACTTC.

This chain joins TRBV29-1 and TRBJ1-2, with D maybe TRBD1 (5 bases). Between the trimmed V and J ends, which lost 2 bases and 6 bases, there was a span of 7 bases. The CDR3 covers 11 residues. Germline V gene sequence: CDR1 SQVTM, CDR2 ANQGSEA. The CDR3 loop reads CSVETRDGYTF. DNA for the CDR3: TGCAGCGTTGAAACCAGGGATGGCTACACCTTC.

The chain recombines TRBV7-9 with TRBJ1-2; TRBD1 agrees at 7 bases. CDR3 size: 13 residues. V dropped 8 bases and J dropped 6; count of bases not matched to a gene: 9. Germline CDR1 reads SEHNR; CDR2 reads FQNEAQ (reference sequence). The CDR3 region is CASVTGKGNGYTF. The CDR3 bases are TGTGCCAGCGTGACAGGGAAAGGTAATGGCTACACCTTC.

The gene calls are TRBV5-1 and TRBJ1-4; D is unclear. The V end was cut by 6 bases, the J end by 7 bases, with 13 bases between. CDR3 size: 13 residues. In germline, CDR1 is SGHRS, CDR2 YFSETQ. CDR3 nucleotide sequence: TGCGCCAGCAAAGCGGGCTCTGGTGAAAAACTGTTTTTT. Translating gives CASKAGSGEKLFF. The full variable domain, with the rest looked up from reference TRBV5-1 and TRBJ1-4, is KAGVTQTPRYLIKTRGQQVTLSCSPISGHRSVSWYQQTPGQGLQFLFEYFSETQRNKGNFPGRFSGRQFSNSRSEMNVSTLELGDSALYLCASKAGSGEKLFFGSGTQLSVL.

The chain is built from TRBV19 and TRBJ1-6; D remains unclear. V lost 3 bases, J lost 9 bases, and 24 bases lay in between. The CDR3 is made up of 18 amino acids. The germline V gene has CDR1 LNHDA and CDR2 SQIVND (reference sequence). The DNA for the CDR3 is TGTGCCAGTAGTATCATTGGCCCGGGAGCAGAAAGAGGTTCACCCCTCCACTTT. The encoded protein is CASSIIGPGAERGSPLHF.

CDR3 nucleotides: TGTGCCAGCAGTCAGACCGGGGGGCCTTCCTACGAGCAGTACTTC. Amino acid sequence: CASSQTGGPSYEQYF. The chain recombines TRBV6-1 with TRBJ2-7; tentatively, D is TRBD2 (7 bases). Trimming left V 5 bases short and J 1 base short, with 15 bases between. Per germline, CDR1 MNHNS and CDR2 SASEGT. CDR3 length: 15 residues.

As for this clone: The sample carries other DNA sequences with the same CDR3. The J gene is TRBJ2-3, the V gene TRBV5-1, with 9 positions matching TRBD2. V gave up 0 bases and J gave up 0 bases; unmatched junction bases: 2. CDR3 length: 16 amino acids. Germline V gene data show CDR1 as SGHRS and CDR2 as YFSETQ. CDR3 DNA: TGCGCCAGCAGCTTGGGGCTAGCGGGGAGCACAGATACGCAGTATTTT. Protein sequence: CASSLGLAGSTDTQYF.

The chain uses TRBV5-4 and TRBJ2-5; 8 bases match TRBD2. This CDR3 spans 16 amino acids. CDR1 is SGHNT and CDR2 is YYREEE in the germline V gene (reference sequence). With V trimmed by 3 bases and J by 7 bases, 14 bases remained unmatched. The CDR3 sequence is CASSSGGGAPRWTQYF. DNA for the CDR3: TGTGCCAGCAGCTCGGGGGGGGGAGCCCCACGATGGACCCAGTACTTC.